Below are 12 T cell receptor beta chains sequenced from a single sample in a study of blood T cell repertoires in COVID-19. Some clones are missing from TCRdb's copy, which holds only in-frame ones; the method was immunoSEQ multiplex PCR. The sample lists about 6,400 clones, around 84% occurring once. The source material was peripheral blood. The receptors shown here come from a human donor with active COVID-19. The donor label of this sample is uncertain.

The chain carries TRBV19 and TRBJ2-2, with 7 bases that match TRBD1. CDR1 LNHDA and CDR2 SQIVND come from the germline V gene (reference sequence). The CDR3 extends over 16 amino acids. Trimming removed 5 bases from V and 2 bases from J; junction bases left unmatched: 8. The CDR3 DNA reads TGTGCCAGTAGTTCGCTCGGGACAGCAAACACCGGGGAGCTGTTTTTT. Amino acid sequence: CASSSLGTANTGELFF. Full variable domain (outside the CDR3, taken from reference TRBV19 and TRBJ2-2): DGGITQSPKYLFRKEGQNVTLSCEQNLNHDAMYWYRQDPGQGLRLIYYSQIVNDFQKGDIAEGYSVSREKKESFPLTVTSAQKNPTAFYLCASSSLGTANTGELFFGEGSRLTVL.

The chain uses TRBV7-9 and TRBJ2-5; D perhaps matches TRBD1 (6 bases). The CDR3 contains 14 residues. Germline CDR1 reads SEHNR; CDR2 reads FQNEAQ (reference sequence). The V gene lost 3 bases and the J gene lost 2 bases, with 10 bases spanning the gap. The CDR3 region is CASSFGRGQETQYF. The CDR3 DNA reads TGTGCCAGCAGCTTTGGCAGGGGTCAAGAGACCCAGTACTTC.

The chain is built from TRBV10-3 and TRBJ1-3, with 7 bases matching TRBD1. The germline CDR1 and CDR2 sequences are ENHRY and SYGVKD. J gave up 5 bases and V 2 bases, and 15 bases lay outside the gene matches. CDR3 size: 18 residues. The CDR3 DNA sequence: TGTGCCATCAGTGAGACCCCAGGGGGGACCACTTGGCGAAACACCATATATTTT. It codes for CAISETPGGTTWRNTIYF.

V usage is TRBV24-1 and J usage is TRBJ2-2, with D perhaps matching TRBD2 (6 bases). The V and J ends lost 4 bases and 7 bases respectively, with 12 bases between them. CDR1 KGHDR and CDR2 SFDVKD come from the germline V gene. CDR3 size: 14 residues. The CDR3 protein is CATSELTSGGELFF. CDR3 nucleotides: TGTGCCACCAGTGAACTGACTAGTGGCGGGGAGCTGTTTTTT.

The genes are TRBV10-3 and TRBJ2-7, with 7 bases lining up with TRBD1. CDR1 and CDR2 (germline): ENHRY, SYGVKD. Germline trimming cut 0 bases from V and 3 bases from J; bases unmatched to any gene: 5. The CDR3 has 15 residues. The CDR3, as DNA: TGTGCCATCAGTGAGTCGTTGGGACAGAACTACGAGCAGTACTTC. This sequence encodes CAISESLGQNYEQYF.

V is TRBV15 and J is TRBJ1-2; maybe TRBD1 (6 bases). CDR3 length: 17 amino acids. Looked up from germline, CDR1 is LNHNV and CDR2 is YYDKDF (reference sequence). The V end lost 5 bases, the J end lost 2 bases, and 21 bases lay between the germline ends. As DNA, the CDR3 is TGTGCCACCAGCGGGTACCGAGGGGGGGCGAACAACTATGGCTACACCTTC. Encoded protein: CATSGYRGGANNYGYTF.

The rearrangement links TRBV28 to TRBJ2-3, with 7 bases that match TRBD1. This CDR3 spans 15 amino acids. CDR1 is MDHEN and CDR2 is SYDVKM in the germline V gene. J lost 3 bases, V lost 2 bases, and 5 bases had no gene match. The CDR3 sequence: CASSLTDRVTDTQYF. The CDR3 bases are TGTGCCAGCAGTTTAACCGACAGGGTTACAGATACGCAGTATTTT.

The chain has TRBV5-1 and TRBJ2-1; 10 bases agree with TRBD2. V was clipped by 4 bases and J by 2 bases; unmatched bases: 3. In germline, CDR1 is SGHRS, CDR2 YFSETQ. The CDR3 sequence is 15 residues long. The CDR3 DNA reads TGCGCCAGCAGCCCTAGCGGGGGTGCCTACAATGAGCAGTTCTTC. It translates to CASSPSGGAYNEQFF.

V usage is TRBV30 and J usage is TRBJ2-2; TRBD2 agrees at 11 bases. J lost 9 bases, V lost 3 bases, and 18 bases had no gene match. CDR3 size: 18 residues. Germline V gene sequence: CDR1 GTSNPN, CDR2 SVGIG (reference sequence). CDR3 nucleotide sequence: TGTGCCTGGAGCAAGTTGGACCGACTAGCGGGGCCCCCCCGGGAGCTGTTTTTT. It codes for CAWSKLDRLAGPPRELFF.

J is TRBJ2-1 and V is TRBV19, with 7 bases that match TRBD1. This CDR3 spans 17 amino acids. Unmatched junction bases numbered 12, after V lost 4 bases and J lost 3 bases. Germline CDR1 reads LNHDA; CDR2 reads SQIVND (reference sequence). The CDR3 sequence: CASSTRQGQGHYNEQFF. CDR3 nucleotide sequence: TGTGCCAGTAGTACCCGACAGGGTCAGGGGCACTACAATGAGCAGTTCTTC. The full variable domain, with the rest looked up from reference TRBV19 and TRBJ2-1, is DGGITQSPKYLFRKEGQNVTLSCEQNLNHDAMYWYRQDPGQGLRLIYYSQIVNDFQKGDIAEGYSVSREKKESFPLTVTSAQKNPTAFYLCASSTRQGQGHYNEQFFGPGTRLTVL.

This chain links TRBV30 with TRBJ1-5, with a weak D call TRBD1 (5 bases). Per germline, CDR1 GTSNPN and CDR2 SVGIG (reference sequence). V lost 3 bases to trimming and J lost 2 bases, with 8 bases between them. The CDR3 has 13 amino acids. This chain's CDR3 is CAWRGLGNQPQHF. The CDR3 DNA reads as TGTGCCTGGAGGGGGCTGGGCAATCAGCCCCAGCATTTT.

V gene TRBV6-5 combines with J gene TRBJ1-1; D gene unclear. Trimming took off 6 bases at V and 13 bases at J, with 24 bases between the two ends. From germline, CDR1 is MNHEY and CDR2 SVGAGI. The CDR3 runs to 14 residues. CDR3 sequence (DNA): TGTGCCAGCAGAAAGGGAGGCCAGTGGGCCGCTGGTTTCTTT. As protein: CASRKGGQWAAGFF.